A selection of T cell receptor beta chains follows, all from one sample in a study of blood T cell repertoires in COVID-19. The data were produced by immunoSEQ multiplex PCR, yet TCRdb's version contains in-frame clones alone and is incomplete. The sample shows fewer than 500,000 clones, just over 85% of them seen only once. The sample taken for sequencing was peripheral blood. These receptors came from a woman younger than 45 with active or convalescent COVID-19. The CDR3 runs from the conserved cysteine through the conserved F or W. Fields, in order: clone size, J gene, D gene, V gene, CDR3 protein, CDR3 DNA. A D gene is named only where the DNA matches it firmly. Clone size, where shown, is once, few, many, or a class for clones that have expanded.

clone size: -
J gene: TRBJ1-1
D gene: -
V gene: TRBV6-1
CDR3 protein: CASSEFGGNTEAFF
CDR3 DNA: TGTGCCAGCAGTGAATTCGGGGGGAACACTGAAGCTTTCTTT

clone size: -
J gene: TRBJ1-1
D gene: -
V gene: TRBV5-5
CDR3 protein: CASSFGQGTWTEAFF
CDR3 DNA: TGTGCCAGCAGCTTCGGGCAGGGGACGTGGACTGAAGCTTTCTTT

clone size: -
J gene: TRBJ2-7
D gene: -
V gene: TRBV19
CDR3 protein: CASSTSGAYEQYF
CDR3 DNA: TGTGCCAGTAGTACCTCAGGGGCCTACGAGCAGTACTTC

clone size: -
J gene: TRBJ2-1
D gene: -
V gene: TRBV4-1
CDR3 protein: CASSQDFGAGVLFDEQFF
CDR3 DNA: TGCGCCAGCAGCCAAGATTTCGGGGCAGGGGTGCTATTCGATGAGCAGTTCTTC

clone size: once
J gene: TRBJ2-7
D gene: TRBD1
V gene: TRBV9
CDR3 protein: CASSVGQGAYEQYF
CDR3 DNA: TGTGCCAGCAGCGTAGGACAGGGGGCTTACGAGCAGTACTTC

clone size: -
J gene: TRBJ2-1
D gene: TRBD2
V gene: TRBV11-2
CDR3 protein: CASSPLAGGSYNEQFF
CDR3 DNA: TGTGCCAGCAGCCCCCTAGCGGGGGGGTCCTACAATGAGCAGTTCTTC

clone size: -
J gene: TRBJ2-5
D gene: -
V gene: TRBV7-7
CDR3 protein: CASSLVSILVNSQDSQETQYF
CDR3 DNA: TGTGCCAGCAGCTTAGTCTCGATCCTGGTCAATAGTCAGGACTCTCAAGAGACCCAGTACTTC

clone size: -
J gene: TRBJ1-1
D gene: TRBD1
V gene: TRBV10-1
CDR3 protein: CASSPGQDDTEAFF
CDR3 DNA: TGCGCCAGCAGCCCGGGACAGGACGACACTGAAGCTTTCTTT

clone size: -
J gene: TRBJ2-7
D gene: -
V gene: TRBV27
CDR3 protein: CASSLAPPGNEQYF
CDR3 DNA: TGTGCCAGCAGTTTAGCCCCCCCCGGGAACGAGCAGTACTTC

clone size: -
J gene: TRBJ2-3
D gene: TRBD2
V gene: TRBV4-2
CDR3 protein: CASSQDLLGGGDTQYF
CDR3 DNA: TGTGCCAGCAGCCAAGACCTGCTGGGGGGGGGAGATACGCAGTATTTT

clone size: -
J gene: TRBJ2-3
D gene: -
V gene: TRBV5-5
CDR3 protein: CASSERMDRRRGADTQYF
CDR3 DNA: TGTGCCAGCAGTGAGCGAATGGACAGAAGAAGGGGCGCAGATACGCAGTATTTT

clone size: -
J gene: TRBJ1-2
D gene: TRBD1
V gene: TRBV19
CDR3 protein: CASSAGTGDLYGYTF
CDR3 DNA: TGTGCCAGTAGTGCAGGGACAGGGGACCTCTATGGCTACACCTTC

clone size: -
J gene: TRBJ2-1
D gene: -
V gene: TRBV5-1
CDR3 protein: CASSPGLSSSYNEQFF
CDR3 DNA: TGCGCCAGCAGCCCGGGACTCTCGAGCTCCTACAATGAGCAGTTCTTC

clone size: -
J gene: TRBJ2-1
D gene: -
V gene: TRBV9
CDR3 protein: CASSPAASRNEQFF
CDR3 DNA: TGTGCCAGCAGCCCAGCGGCTAGTAGGAATGAGCAGTTCTTC

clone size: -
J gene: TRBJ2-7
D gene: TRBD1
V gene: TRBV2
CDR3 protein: CASSRDRPYEQYF
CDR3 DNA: TGTGCCAGCAGCCGGGACAGGCCCTACGAGCAGTACTTC

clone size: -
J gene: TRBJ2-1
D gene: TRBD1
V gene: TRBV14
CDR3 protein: CASSQRQGMDEQFF
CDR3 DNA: TGTGCCAGCAGCCAAAGACAGGGTATGGATGAGCAGTTCTTC

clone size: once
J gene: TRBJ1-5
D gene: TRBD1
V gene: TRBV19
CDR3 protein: CASSRDRALPQHF
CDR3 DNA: TGTGCCAGTAGTAGGGACAGGGCCTTGCCCCAGCATTTT

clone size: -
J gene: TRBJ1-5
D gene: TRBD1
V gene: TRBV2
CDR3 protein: CASTKGQNSNQPQHF
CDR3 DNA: TGTGCCAGCACCAAGGGACAGAATAGCAATCAGCCCCAGCATTTT

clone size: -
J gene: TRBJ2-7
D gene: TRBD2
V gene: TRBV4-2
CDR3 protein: CASSQEGTSGSYEQYF
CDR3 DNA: TGTGCCAGCAGCCAAGAAGGGACTAGCGGCTCCTACGAGCAGTACTTC

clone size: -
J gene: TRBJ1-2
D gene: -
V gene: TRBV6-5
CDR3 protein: CASSSRPEGGYTF
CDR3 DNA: TGTGCCAGCAGTTCGCGTCCAGAGGGCGGCTACACCTTC

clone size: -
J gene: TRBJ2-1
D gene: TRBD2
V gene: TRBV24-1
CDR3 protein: CATSEGATSGTYNEQFF
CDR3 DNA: TGTGCCACCAGTGAGGGGGCCACTAGCGGGACTTACAATGAGCAGTTCTTC

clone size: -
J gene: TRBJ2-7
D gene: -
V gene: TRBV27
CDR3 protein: CASSLVLAGNYEQYF
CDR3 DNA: TGTGCCAGCAGTTTAGTCTTGGCGGGGAACTACGAGCAGTACTTC

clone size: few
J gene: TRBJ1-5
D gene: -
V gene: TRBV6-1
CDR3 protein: CASSEAPGGGNQPQHF
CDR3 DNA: TGTGCCAGCAGTGAAGCCCCGGGAGGGGGCAATCAGCCCCAGCATTTT

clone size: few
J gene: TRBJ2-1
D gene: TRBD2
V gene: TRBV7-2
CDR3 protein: CASSFPREGLGNEQFF
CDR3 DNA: TGTGCCAGCAGCTTCCCGCGGGAGGGCCTGGGCAATGAGCAGTTCTTC

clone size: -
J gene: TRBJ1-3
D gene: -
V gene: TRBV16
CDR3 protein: CASSPTRVSPNTIYF
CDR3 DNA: TGTGCCAGCAGCCCGACCCGGGTTTCTCCAAACACCATATATTTT

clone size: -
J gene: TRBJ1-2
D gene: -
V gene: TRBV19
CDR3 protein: CASSIGSANYGYTF
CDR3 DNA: TGTGCCAGTAGTATAGGATCAGCTAACTATGGCTACACCTTC

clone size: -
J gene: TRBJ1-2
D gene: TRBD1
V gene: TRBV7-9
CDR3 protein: CASRPGQGAHNYGYTF
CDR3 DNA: TGTGCCAGCAGGCCGGGACAGGGGGCCCATAACTATGGCTACACCTTC

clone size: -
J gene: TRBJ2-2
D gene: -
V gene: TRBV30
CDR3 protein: CAWGQGELFF
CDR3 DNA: TGTGCCTGGGGCCAGGGGGAGCTGTTTTTT

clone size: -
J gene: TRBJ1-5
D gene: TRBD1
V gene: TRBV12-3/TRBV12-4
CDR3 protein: CASSFDRDQPQHF
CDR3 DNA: TGTGCCAGCAGTTTCGACAGGGATCAGCCCCAGCATTTT

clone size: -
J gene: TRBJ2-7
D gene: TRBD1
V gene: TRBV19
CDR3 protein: CASSHRDRGEEEQYF
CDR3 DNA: TGTGCCAGTAGTCACCGGGACAGGGGGGAGGAAGAGCAGTACTTC

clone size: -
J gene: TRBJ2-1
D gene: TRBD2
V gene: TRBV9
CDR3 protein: CASSASGGLSSYNEQFF
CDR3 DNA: TGTGCCAGCAGCGCTAGCGGGGGCCTTAGCTCCTACAATGAGCAGTTCTTC

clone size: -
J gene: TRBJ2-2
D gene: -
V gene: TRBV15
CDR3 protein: CATSTKQDTGELFF
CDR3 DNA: TGTGCCACCAGCACGAAACAGGACACCGGGGAGCTGTTTTTT

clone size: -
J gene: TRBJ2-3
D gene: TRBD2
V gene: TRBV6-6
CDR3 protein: CASSRTSAPSTDTQYF
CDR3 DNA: TGTGCCAGCAGTCGGACTAGCGCCCCTAGCACAGATACGCAGTATTTT

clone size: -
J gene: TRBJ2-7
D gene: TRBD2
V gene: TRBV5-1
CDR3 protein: CASSLVRLAGDEQYF
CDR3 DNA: TGCGCCAGCAGCTTGGTACGACTAGCGGGGGACGAGCAGTACTTC

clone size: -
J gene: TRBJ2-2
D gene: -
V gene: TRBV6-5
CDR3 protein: CATGTPWRNTGELFF
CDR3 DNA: TGTGCCACCGGTACCCCGTGGAGAAACACCGGGGAGCTGTTTTTT

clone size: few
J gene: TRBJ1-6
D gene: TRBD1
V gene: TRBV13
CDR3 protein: CASSSGTGVPLHF
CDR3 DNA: TGTGCCAGCAGCTCAGGGACAGGGGTGCCCCTCCACTTT

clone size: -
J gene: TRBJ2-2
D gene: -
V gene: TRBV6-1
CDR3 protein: CASSAIGQPRNTGELFF
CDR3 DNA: TGTGCCAGCAGTGCAATCGGACAGCCGAGGAACACCGGGGAGCTGTTTTTT

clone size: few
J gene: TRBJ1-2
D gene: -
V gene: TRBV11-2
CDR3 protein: CASSFSDRNYGYTF
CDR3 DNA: TGTGCCAGCAGCTTTTCAGACAGGAACTATGGCTACACCTTC

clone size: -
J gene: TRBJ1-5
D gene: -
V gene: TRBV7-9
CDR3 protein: CASSSDMGINQPQHF
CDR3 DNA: TGTGCCAGCAGCTCGGACATGGGGATCAATCAGCCCCAGCATTTT

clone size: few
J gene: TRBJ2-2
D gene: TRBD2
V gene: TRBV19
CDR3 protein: CASIGLADTGELFF
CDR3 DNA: TGTGCCAGTATTGGACTAGCGGACACCGGGGAGCTGTTTTTT

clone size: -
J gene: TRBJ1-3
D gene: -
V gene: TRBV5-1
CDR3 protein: CASSLYGQLSSGNTIYF
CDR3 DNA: TGCGCCAGCAGCTTGTACGGCCAACTAAGCTCTGGAAACACCATATATTTT

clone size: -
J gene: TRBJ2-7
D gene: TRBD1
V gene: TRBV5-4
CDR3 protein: CASSSMGTGFREQYF
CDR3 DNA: TGTGCCAGCAGCTCAATGGGGACAGGATTTCGCGAGCAGTACTTC

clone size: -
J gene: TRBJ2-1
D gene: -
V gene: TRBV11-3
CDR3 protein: CASSLGGGPYNEQFF
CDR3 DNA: TGTGCCAGCAGCTTAGGCGGGGGCCCTTACAATGAGCAGTTCTTC

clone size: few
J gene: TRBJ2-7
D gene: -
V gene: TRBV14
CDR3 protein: CASSQSRTVYF
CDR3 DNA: TGTGCCAGCAGCCAATCTCGGACAGTCTACTTC

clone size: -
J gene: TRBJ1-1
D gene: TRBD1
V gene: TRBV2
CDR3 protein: CASIWDSGNTEAFF
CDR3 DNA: TGTGCCAGTATTTGGGACAGCGGGAACACTGAAGCTTTCTTT